The clone carrying this T cell receptor (beta chain) has a handful of counts. The target antigen is unknown. One entry per CDR3 protein results from TCRdb running MiXCR on the reads. The repertoire holds about 770,000 distinct CDR3 sequences, with about 29% as singletons. The source of the sample is a study of T cell repertoires in cytomegalovirus infection. CDR1 and CDR2 (germline): SEHNR, FQNEAQ (reference sequence). This CDR3 is 17 amino acids long. The V and J ends lost 0 bases and 0 bases respectively, with 11 bases between them. The chain carries TRBV7-9 and TRBJ2-2; a weak D match, TRBD2 (5 bases). The sequence derives from a human donor in good health (CMV status not recorded). Some clones in this sample may be carry-over from other donors' samples. Sequencing used cultured CD8+ T cells from PBMCs, obtained from culture after CMV antigen stimulation. The CDR3 here is CASSLARTFANTGELFF. The CDR3 nucleotides read TGTGCCAGCAGCTTAGCAAGGACTTTCGCGAACACCGGGGAGCTGTTTTTT.